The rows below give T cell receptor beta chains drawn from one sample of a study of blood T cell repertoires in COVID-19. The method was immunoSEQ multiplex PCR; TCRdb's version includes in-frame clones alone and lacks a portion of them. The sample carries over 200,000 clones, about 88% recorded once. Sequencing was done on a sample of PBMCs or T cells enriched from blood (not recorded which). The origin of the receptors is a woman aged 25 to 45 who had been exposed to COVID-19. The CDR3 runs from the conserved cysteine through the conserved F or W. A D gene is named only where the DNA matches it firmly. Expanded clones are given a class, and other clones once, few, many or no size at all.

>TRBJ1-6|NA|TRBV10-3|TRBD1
TGTGCCACCTGTGAACAGGGGAATTCACCCCTCCACTTT
CATCEQGNSPLHF
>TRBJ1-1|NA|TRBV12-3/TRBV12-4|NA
TGTGCCAGCAGTTTGGTGAGGGACACTGAAGCTTTCTTT
CASSLVRDTEAFF
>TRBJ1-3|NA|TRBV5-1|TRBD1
TGCGCCAGCAGCGAGGGACAGGGGGCGCGTGGAAACACCATATATTTT
CASSEGQGARGNTIYF
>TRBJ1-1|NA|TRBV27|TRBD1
TGTGCCAGCAGTTCGACAGGGGTTTCAGGCACTGAAGCTTTCTTT
CASSSTGVSGTEAFF
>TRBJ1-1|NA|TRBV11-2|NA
TGTGCCAGCAGCTCCGGAGATGGAACGAAGACTGAAGCTTTCTTT
CASSSGDGTKTEAFF
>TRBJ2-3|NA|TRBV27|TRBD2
TGTGCCAGCACCCAAGCCGGGACTAGCGGGGGGGTACAGTATTTT
CASTQAGTSGGVQYF
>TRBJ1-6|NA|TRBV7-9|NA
TGTGCCAGCGCGAGAGATTCTGATAATTCACCCCTCCACTTT
CASARDSDNSPLHF
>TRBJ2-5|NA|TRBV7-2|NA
TGTGCCAGCAGCTTAAGTTTGGTTGGGGGCGCGGAGACCCAGTACTTC
CASSLSLVGGAETQYF
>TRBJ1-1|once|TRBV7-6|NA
TGTGCCAGCAGCTTAGTACTCAACACTGAAGCTTTCTTT
CASSLVLNTEAFF
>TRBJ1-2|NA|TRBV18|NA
TGTGCCAGCTCATCTACAGGGATAGGTGACTATGGCTACACCTTC
CASSSTGIGDYGYTF
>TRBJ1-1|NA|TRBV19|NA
TGTGCCAGTACTAAAATGATGGGGGGACACACTGAAGCTTTCTTT
CASTKMMGGHTEAFF
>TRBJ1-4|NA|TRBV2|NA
TGTGCCAGCAGCGAACCGCGGACTAATGAAAAACTGTTTTTT
CASSEPRTNEKLFF
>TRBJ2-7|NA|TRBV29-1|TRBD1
TGCAGCGTTGAAATGGTCGGGACAGGAGATTTCGTACCCTACGAGCAGTACTTC
CSVEMVGTGDFVPYEQYF
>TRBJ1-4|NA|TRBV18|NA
TGTGCCAGCTCACCACGGAGGGGTGAAAAACTGTTTTTT
CASSPRRGEKLFF
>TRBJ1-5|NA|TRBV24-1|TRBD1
TGTGCCACCAGTGATGGACAGGCGGGGAATCAGCCCCAGCATTTT
CATSDGQAGNQPQHF
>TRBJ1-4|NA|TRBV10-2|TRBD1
TGCGCCAGCAGGGACAGGGGAGCACGTAATGAAAAACTGTTTTTT
CASRDRGARNEKLFF
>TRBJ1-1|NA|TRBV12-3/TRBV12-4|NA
TGTGCCAGCAGACTTACAGGGTTCACTGAAGCTTTCTTT
CASRLTGFTEAFF
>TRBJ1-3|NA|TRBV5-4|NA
TGTGCCAGCAGCTTGCGAGGAGGTACCGGGAACACCATATATTTT
CASSLRGGTGNTIYF
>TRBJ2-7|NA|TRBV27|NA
TGTGCCAGCAGTCCCCTCCCACCTAGCTCCTACGAGCAGTACTTC
CASSPLPPSSYEQYF
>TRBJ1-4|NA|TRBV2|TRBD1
TGTGCCAGCAGTGAAGCTCACAGGGGGGAAAAACTGTTTTTT
CASSEAHRGEKLFF
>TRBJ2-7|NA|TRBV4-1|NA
TGCGCCAGCAGCCAAAAAACAGGGCCGAACGTGGGATACGAGCAGTACTTC
CASSQKTGPNVGYEQYF
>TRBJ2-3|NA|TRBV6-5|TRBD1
TGTGCCAGCAGTACCACAGGGGGCTTGGGAGATACGCAGTATTTT
CASSTTGGLGDTQYF
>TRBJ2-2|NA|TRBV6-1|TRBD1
TGTGCCAGCAGTCAAGGTCCCCGGACAGGAGCCGGGGAGCTGTTTTTT
CASSQGPRTGAGELFF
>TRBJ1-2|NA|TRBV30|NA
TGTGCCTGGACCCCAATCGGAGCACCCTATGGCTACACCTTC
CAWTPIGAPYGYTF
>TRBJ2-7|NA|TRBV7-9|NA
TGTGCCAGCAGCTTTGCGCGGGTTAATCCGTCGTACGAGCAGTACTTC
CASSFARVNPSYEQYF
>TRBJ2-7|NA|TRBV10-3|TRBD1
TGTGCCATCAGTGTACAGGGGGCTTACGAGCAGTACTTC
CAISVQGAYEQYF
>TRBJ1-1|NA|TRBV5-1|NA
TGCGCCAGCAGCACCGCCCCCCAGATGAACACTGAAGCTTTCTTT
CASSTAPQMNTEAFF
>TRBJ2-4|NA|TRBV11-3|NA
TGTGCCAGCAGCTCCCCCTTGGCCCTAGCCAAAAACATTCAGTACTTC
CASSSPLALAKNIQYF
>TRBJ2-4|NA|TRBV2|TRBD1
TGTGCCAGCAGTTGGACAGGGCTCGACATTCAGTACTTC
CASSWTGLDIQYF
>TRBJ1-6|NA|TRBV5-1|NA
TGCGCCAGCAGCTGGAACACAGGGACTAGCTCACCCCTCCACTTT
CASSWNTGTSSPLHF
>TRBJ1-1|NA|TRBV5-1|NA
TGCGCCAGCAGCCTACAGGAGAACACTGAAGCTTTCTTT
CASSLQENTEAFF
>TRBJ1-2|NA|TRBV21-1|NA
TGTGCCAGCAGCAAACGAGGGTGGACCTACCATGGCTACACCTTC
CASSKRGWTYHGYTF
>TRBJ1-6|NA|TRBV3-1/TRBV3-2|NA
TGTGCCAGCAGCCAAGATGGGGCCGATTCACCCCTCCACTTT
CASSQDGADSPLHF
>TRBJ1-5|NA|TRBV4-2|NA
TGTGCCAGCAGCCAAGATCCCCCAGCAGCGAATTATCAGCCCCAGCATTTT
CASSQDPPAANYQPQHF
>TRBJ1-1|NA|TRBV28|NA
TGTGCCAGCAGCGCATCGGGGTATAGCATGAACACTGAAGCTTTCTTT
CASSASGYSMNTEAFF
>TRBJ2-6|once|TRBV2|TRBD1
TGTGCCAGCAGGCCTAGACAGGGGGCGGCTGGGGCCAACGTCCTGACTTTC
CASRPRQGAAGANVLTF
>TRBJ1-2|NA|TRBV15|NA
TGTGCCACCAGAGGGGACTTACTGAGCGGCTACACCTTC
CATRGDLLSGYTF
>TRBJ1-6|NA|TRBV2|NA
TGTGCCAGCAGTTCCCAGGGGTTGTATAATTCACCCCTCCACTTT
CASSSQGLYNSPLHF
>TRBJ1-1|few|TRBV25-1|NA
TGTGCCAGCATCGGTAGACTGGGGGGAGCTTTCTTT
CASIGRLGGAFF